The 11 T cell receptor beta chains given below trace back to one sample, sequenced in a study of read filtering for tumor transcriptome and immune sequencing. Molecular barcoded adaptors covering alpha/delta and beta/gamma chains were used on roughly 370 ng RNA. MiXCR, applied by TCRdb to the reads, yields one record per CDR3 protein. Here the sample spans about 57,000 distinct CDR3 sequences, 20% being singletons. The sample consisted of a population of CD138-negative cells sorted from bone marrow. The receptors shown here come from a donor aged 40 or older with multiple myeloma.

This clonotype was detected a few times. The chain recombines TRBV29-1 with TRBJ2-3; D is possibly TRBD2 (6 bases). Germline V gene lookup returns CDR1 SQVTM and CDR2 ANQGSEA. The CDR3 extends over 15 amino acids. The V end was cut by 3 bases, the J end by 1 base, with 14 bases between. The CDR3 protein is CSVEDAGFRTDTQYF. CDR3 coding DNA: TGCAGCGTTGAGGATGCGGGATTTCGCACAGATACGCAGTATTTT.

There are many counts of this clonotype. The rearrangement joins TRBV12-3 or TRBV12-4 to TRBJ2-3; 14 nucleotides match TRBD2. The junction had 7 bases not matched to a gene; V was cut back by 5 bases and J by 6 bases. The CDR3 spans 16 residues. The CDR3 loop is CASSPRGTSGSDTQYF. Here the CDR3 DNA reads TGTGCCAGCAGTCCCAGGGGGACTAGCGGGAGTGATACGCAGTATTTT.

This clonotype has a count of ten or more. This chain connects TRBV20-1 to TRBJ2-3; tentative D call: TRBD1 (7 bases). CDR1 is DFQATT and CDR2 is SNEGSKA in the germline V gene (reference sequence). Trimming stripped 5 bases from V and 7 bases from J, with 19 bases between. The length of the CDR3 is 14 residues. CDR3 region: CSAYDRAGTNTQYF. As DNA, the CDR3 is TGCAGTGCTTACGACAGGGCGGGAACAAATACGCAGTATTTT.

The chain employs TRBV5-4 and TRBJ2-3; D gene uncertain. The CDR3 sequence is 15 residues long. Germline values: CDR1 SGHNT, CDR2 YYREEE (reference sequence). Trimming removed 4 bases from V and 1 base from J, with 13 bases in between. CDR3 sequence: CASSPPPAGTDTQYF. CDR3 nucleotides: TGTGCCAGCAGCCCGCCCCCGGCGGGCACAGATACGCAGTATTTT.

This clonotype occurred many times. V and J are TRBV5-1 and TRBJ1-2; D gene unclear. Trimming shortened V by 4 bases and J by 1 base, and 14 bases separated the two germline ends. The germline V gene encodes CDR1 SGHRS and CDR2 YFSETQ. The length of the CDR3 is 15 residues. CDR3 residues: CASSDIAYSNYGYTF. For the CDR3, the DNA is TGCGCCAGCAGCGATATTGCGTACAGTAACTATGGCTACACCTTC.

This clonotype has at least ten counts. The CDR3 DNA reads TGTGCCAGCAGCTGGACTAGCGGGGGGGCGGAGACCCAGTACTTC. Amino acid sequence: CASSWTSGGAETQYF. This rearrangement joins TRBV7-6 to TRBJ2-5; 15 bases match TRBD2. The CDR3 is made up of 15 amino acids. The junction had 2 bases not matched to a gene; V was cut back by 4 bases and J by 5 bases. Germline V gene data show CDR1 as SGHVS and CDR2 as FNYEAQ.

In this sample, this clonotype turned up many times. The rearrangement joins TRBV10-3 to TRBJ2-5, with D perhaps assigned TRBD1 or TRBD2 (5 bases each). V shed 3 bases and J shed 4 bases, with 15 bases lying between them. CDR1 is ENHRY, CDR2 SYGVKD, per germline. The CDR3 runs to 15 residues. The DNA of the CDR3 is TGTGCCATCAGTGATACACAGGTTGGAGGAGAGACCCAGTACTTC. As protein: CAISDTQVGGETQYF.

This clonotype was found many times. The chain couples TRBV19 to TRBJ2-7; D gene ambiguous. CDR3 length: 14 residues. Trimming took 3 bases from V and 6 from J, leaving 15 bases between them. Germline V gives CDR1 LNHDA, CDR2 SQIVND (reference sequence). The CDR3 sequence: CASSMGPTVPEQYF. CDR3 nucleotides: TGTGCCAGTAGTATGGGTCCTACGGTCCCCGAGCAGTACTTC.

This clonotype was counted ten times or more. V gene TRBV7-9 combines with J gene TRBJ1-4, with D perhaps TRBD1 (6 bases). From germline, CDR1 is SEHNR and CDR2 FQNEAQ (reference sequence). The length of the CDR3 is 15 residues. The germline V and J ends were trimmed by 1 base and 6 bases, with 12 bases remaining between them. Here the CDR3 reads CASSLGGGKYEKLFF. The CDR3 DNA reads TGTGCCAGCAGCTTAGGAGGGGGGAAGTATGAAAAACTGTTTTTT.

Turning to this clonotype: This sequence may be a read error, since a much larger clone differs from it by one base. The rearrangement uses TRBV2 and TRBJ2-3, with D maybe TRBD2 (6 bases). Germline assignment: CDR1 SNHLY and CDR2 FYNNEI. The CDR3 is 14 amino acids. Trimming took 11 bases from V and 6 from J, leaving 21 bases between them. The CDR3 bases are TGTGCCCACGGGGCGGGACCCTTTCAGGATACGCAGTATTTT. Protein sequence: CAHGAGPFQDTQYF.

This clonotype was detected only a few times. This sequence joins TRBV9 and TRBJ2-1; 10 bases are a match to TRBD2. The germline V gene has CDR1 SGDLS and CDR2 YYNGEE. Trimming at V came to 3 bases and at J to 4 bases, leaving 4 bases not matched to a gene. The CDR3 spans 15 residues. The CDR3 DNA sequence: TGTGCCAGCAGCGAGCGGGAGGGCGGTTACAATGAGCAGTTCTTC. As protein: CASSEREGGYNEQFF.